The T cell receptor beta chain under discussion was sequenced for a study of T-cell memory formation after mild COVID-19. Study context: Each donor largely had its own TCR clusters.

Study-wide points: That cross-reactive memory joined was suggested by some responding clones appearing in pre-infection memory.

Details on this clonotype: Its target is unknown. Its ends do not fully match the called genes, so a read error is possible.

This CDR3 spans 13 amino acids. Germline V gives CDR1 SGHAT, CDR2 FQNNGV. Constant-segment-primed 5'RACE gave TCR alpha and TCR beta cDNA libraries with sample barcodes and UMIs. MiXCR, run by TCRdb on the 5' RACE reads, gives a single entry per CDR3 protein. The sample has 250,000 to 300,000 distinct CDR3 sequences, roughly 16% seen once. The TCR originated in a man between 18 and 29 years old who had mild COVID-19 (a few samples of this study predate the infection). Cell type and time point are not known. The chain uses TRBV11-2 and TRBJ2-7; D remains ambiguous. The sample taken for sequencing was PBMCs or a T cell subset sorted from them (not recorded which). Written as DNA, the CDR3 is TGTGCCAGCAGCTTAACCCGAGTTGGCCCCCCGGACTTC. Protein sequence: CASSLTRVGPPDF.